These T cell receptor beta chains were read from a single sample in a study of CXCR3-negative and CXCR3-positive naive CD8 T cells. One entry per CDR3 protein, without DNA, is what TCRdb gives after re-calling the 5' RACE reads. Its table records approximately 9,100 distinct CDR3 sequences. The sequencing sample was made of naive CXCR3- CD8+ T cells from blood. The origin of the receptors is a human donor in good health. Some clones in this sample may be carry-over from other donors' samples. Both conserved end residues are part of each CDR3. Each record gives: J gene, V gene, clone size, CDR3 protein. Clone size is not always given. Where it is, it says once, few, many or a class for expanded clones.

J: TRBJ1-1; V: TRBV2; size: .; CDR3: CASIITANTEAFF
J: TRBJ2-7; V: TRBV20-1; size: .; CDR3: CSARDLTPGQGSVQYF
J: TRBJ2-1; V: TRBV7-9; size: .; CDR3: CASSLGALGLAFYNEQFF
J: TRBJ2-5; V: TRBV7-9; size: .; CDR3: CASSPYREETQYF
J: TRBJ2-3; V: TRBV5-5; size: .; CDR3: CASSPGGRTDTQYF
J: TRBJ2-1; V: TRBV12-3/TRBV12-4; size: .; CDR3: CASSLHGGNYNEQFF
J: TRBJ2-1; V: TRBV6-2/TRBV6-3; size: medium-sized; CDR3: CASSYFSYNEQFF
J: TRBJ2-7; V: TRBV2; size: .; CDR3: CARDGQGGSYEQYF
J: TRBJ2-1; V: TRBV27; size: medium-sized; CDR3: CASSLAGIGNEQFF
J: TRBJ2-3; V: TRBV7-8; size: medium-sized; CDR3: CASSSTFVARDTQYF
J: TRBJ2-3; V: TRBV11-2; size: .; CDR3: CASSSFGRITDTQYF
J: TRBJ2-7; V: TRBV25-1; size: .; CDR3: CASSFLGADEQYF
J: TRBJ2-3; V: TRBV6-6; size: medium-sized; CDR3: CASSYLPGTATDTQYF
J: TRBJ1-1; V: TRBV29-1; size: medium-sized; CDR3: CSVEDKGNTEAFF
J: TRBJ2-3; V: TRBV6-5; size: .; CDR3: CASNVGGDTQYF
J: TRBJ2-7; V: TRBV4-2; size: medium-sized; CDR3: CASSQDTSGTYEQYF
J: TRBJ2-3; V: TRBV7-2; size: medium-sized; CDR3: CASSFLTGYTDTQYF
J: TRBJ2-1; V: TRBV9; size: .; CDR3: CGSRTEDEQFF